Described below is a single T cell receptor beta chain sequence and its context. The entry originates in a study of control samples from healthy donors and cancer patients. CDR3 length: 12 amino acids. Trimming cost V 7 bases and J 5 bases, with 12 bases left between them. CDR1 is MNHEY and CDR2 is SVGAGI in the germline V gene. Repertoires were generated with immunoSEQ multiplex PCR, while TCRdb's copy carries only in-frame clones and drops some. The table shows 65,000 to 80,000 clones, with about 90% occurring only once. The chain links TRBV6-5 to TRBJ2-7; maybe TRBD2 (6 bases). This receptor was identified in a woman aged 60-75 years with head and neck cancer. What was sequenced was PBMCs. DNA for the CDR3: TGTGCCAGCACGGGACTGCGGGACGAGCAGTACTTC. It encodes CASTGLRDEQYF.